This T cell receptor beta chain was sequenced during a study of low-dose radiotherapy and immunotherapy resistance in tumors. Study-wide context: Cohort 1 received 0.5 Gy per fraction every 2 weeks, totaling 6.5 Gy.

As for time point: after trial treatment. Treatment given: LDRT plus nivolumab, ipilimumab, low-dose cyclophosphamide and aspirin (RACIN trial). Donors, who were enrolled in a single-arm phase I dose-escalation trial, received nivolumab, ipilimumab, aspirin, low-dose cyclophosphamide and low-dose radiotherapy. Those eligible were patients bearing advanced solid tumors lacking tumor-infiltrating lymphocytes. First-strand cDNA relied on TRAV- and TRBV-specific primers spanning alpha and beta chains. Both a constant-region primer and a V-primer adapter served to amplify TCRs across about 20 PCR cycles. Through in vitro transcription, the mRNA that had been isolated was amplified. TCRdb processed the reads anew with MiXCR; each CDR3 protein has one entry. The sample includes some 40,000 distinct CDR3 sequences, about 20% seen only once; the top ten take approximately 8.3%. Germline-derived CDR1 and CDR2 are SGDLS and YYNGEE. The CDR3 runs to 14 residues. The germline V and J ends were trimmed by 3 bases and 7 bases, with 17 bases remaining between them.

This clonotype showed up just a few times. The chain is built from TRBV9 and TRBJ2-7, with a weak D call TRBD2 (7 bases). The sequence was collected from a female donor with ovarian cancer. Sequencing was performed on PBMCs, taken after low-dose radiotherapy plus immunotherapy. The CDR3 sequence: CASSAVGGAGEQYF. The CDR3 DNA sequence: TGTGCCAGCAGCGCAGTTGGGGGGGCAGGGGAGCAGTACTTC.